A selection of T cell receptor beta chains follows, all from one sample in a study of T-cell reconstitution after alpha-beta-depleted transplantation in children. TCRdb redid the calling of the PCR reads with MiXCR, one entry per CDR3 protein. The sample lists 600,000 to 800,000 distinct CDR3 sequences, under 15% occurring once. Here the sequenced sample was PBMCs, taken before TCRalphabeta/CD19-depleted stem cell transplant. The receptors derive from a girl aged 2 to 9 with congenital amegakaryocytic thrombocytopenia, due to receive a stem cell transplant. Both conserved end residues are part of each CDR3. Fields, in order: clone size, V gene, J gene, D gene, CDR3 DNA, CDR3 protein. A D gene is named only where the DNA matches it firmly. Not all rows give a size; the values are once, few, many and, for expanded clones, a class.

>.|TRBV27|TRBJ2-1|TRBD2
TGTGCCAGCAGTTTATTGGCAGAGGCAGAGGGACTAGCGGGAGACGAGCAGTTCTTC
CASSLLAEAEGLAGDEQFF
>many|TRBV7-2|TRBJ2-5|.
TGTGCCAGCAGCTTAGTGGTCGTAGAGACCCAGTACTTC
CASSLVVVETQYF
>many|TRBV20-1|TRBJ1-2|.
TGCAGTGCTAGAGATGACCGACAGGCTTATGGCTACACCTTC
CSARDDRQAYGYTF
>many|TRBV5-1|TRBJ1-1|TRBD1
TGCGCCAGCAGCGGGGGACAGGGGGCAACTGAAGCTTTCTTT
CASSGGQGATEAFF
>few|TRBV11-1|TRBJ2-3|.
TGTGCCAGCAGCCCAAGGAGCCGGAGGGGGGGTGGCCCAGATACGCAGTATTTT
CASSPRSRRGGGPDTQYF
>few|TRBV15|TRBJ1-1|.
TGTGCCACCACCATCTATTCATCGGGGGGAACTGAAGCTTTCTTT
CATTIYSSGGTEAFF
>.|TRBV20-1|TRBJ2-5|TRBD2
TGCAGTGCTCACCGGGAGGGGGGCTACAAGACCCAGTACTTC
CSAHREGGYKTQYF
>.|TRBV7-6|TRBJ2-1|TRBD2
TGTGCCAGCAGCGGGCGGACTAGTACGAGACTAGACAATGAGCAGTTCTTC
CASSGRTSTRLDNEQFF
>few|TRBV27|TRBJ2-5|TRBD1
TGTGCCAGCAGTTGGGACAGATTACGAGAGACCCAGTACTTC
CASSWDRLRETQYF
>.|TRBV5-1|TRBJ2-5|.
TGCGCCAGCAGCTTCCTAGGGGGAGCCCAAGAGACCCAGTACTTC
CASSFLGGAQETQYF
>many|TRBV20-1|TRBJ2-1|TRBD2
TGCAGTGCTAGAGACGGCGCTAGCGGCACCTCCTACAATGAGCAGTTCTTC
CSARDGASGTSYNEQFF
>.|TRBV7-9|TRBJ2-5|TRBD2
TGTGCCAGCAGCGGACTAGCGGGAGGGCCAGGCCAAGAGACCCAGTACTTC
CASSGLAGGPGQETQYF
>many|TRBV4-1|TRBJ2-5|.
TGCGCCAGCAGCCAAGGGCTGAAAGAGACCCAGTACTTC
CASSQGLKETQYF
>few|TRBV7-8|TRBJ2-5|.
TGTGCCAGCAGCCTGACTCTATTCCAAGAGACCCAGTACTTC
CASSLTLFQETQYF